The 27 T cell receptor beta chains below were found in one sample sequenced in a study of T cells in Graves' hyperthyroidism and ophthalmopathy. TCR beta CDR3 region amplification was performed from RNA transcripts. A first-round RT-PCR of the TCR CDR3 used the HTBI primer set. TCRdb re-called the multiplex PCR reads through MiXCR, storing one row per CDR3 protein. The data show hundreds of thousands of distinct CDR3 sequences, about 14% seen once. The specimen was blood. These receptors all stem from a woman aged 45-59 years with Graves' ophthalmopathy.

The table lists this clonotype with many counts. The V gene is TRBV29-1, the J gene TRBJ1-1, with D possibly being TRBD1 (6 bases). Germline loops: CDR1 SQVTM, CDR2 ANQGSEA. Trimming cost V 7 bases and J 0 bases, with 12 bases left between them. This CDR3 region has 13 residues. This chain's CDR3 is CSAVQGLNTEAFF. CDR3 bases: TGCAGCGCAGTACAGGGTTTGAACACTGAAGCTTTCTTT.

In DNA form, the CDR3 reads TGTGCCAGCTTCGCTCCCGGGGATGGCTACACCTTC. Protein: CASFAPGDGYTF. The V and J genes are TRBV6-1 and TRBJ1-2; D remains unclear. This CDR3 spans 12 amino acids. CDR1 and CDR2 (germline): MNHNS, SASEGT. V was clipped by 8 bases and J by 6 bases, with 13 bases between them.

With respect to this clonotype: A much larger clone sits a single nucleotide away, making a read error possible. The chain uses TRBV7-9 and TRBJ2-1, with a possible D match to TRBD1 (6 bases). Germline V gene lookup returns CDR1 SEHNR and CDR2 FQNEAQ (reference sequence). The CDR3 is made up of 13 amino acids. The CDR3 sequence is CASSPQGHNKQFF. The CDR3 bases are TGTGCCAGCAGCCCGCAGGGGCACAATAAGCAGTTCTTC.

This clonotype was seen ten or more times. J is TRBJ2-5 and V is TRBV2, with TRBD2 matching 13 bases. CDR3 length: 14 amino acids. J gave up 6 bases and V 6 bases, and 4 bases lay outside the gene matches. The germline V gene encodes CDR1 SNHLY and CDR2 FYNNEI. The CDR3 bases are TGTGCCAGCAGCGAGGGACTAGCGGGGAAGACCCAGTACTTC. This sequence encodes CASSEGLAGKTQYF.

This clonotype was recorded at least ten times. The chain recombines TRBV10-3 with TRBJ2-1; 12 bases agree with TRBD2. In germline, CDR1 is ENHRY, CDR2 SYGVKD. This CDR3 contains 15 residues. V trimming: 6 bases; J trimming: 7 bases; junction bases outside the gene matches: 7. The CDR3 sequence is CAIRQTSGSLNEQFF. CDR3 coding DNA: TGTGCCATCAGACAGACTAGCGGGAGTTTGAATGAGCAGTTCTTC.

This clonotype was counted a few times. The chain links TRBV19 to TRBJ1-1; 8 nucleotides agree with TRBD1. CDR1 and CDR2 from the germline V gene are LNHDA and SQIVND (reference sequence). The CDR3 totals 13 residues. With 9 bases clipped from V and 5 bases from J, the junction kept 8 bases outside the gene matches. The CDR3: CASRRTGLTEAFF. The DNA for the CDR3 is TGTGCCAGCCGTAGGACAGGGCTAACTGAAGCTTTCTTT.

This clonotype was counted at least ten times. The J gene is TRBJ2-1, the V gene TRBV12-3 or TRBV12-4; D remains ambiguous. The CDR3 spans 15 residues. The V and J ends lost 7 bases and 3 bases respectively, with 16 bases between them. The CDR3 loop reads CASTPLAQNYNEQFF. In DNA form, the CDR3 reads TGTGCCAGCACCCCCTTAGCACAAAACTACAATGAGCAGTTCTTC.

This clonotype was counted ten times or more. The chain has TRBV28 and TRBJ1-4; 7 nucleotides align to TRBD1. CDR3 length: 13 amino acids. The V and J ends lost 10 bases and 5 bases, in that order; junction bases with no gene match: 7. Per germline, CDR1 MDHEN and CDR2 SYDVKM. The CDR3 DNA sequence: TGTGCCACTCTGGACAGGAAGAATGAAAAACTGTTTTTT. Encoded protein: CATLDRKNEKLFF. Filled out from reference TRBV28 and TRBJ1-4, the complete variable domain reads DVKVTQSSRYLVKRTGEKVFLECVQDMDHENMFWYRQDPGLGLRLIYFSYDVKMKEKGDIPEGYSVSREKKERFSLILESASTNQTSMYLCATLDRKNEKLFFGSGTQLSVL.

In this sample, this clonotype turned up many times. CDR3 in amino acids: CASSGTGTSGSTQETQYF. CDR3 sequence (DNA): TGTGCCAGCAGTGGAACCGGGACTAGCGGGAGTACACAAGAGACCCAGTACTTC. The chain uses TRBV27 and TRBJ2-5; TRBD2 matches 14 bases. There are 18 residues in the CDR3. Germline V lookup: CDR1 MNHEY, CDR2 SMNVEV (reference sequence). Trimming cost V 5 bases and J 2 bases; bases outside gene matches: 10.

This chain uses TRBV29-1 with TRBJ2-5; the D gene is possibly TRBD1 (8 bases). The CDR3 spans 14 residues. The V end was cut by 5 bases, the J end by 4 bases, with 17 bases between. In germline, CDR1 is SQVTM, CDR2 ANQGSEA. CDR3 DNA: TGCAGCGTTTTACAGGGGGGGGGGTCAGAGACCCAGTACTTC. Translation gives CSVLQGGGSETQYF.

This clonotype appeared many times. The rearrangement joins TRBV6-2 or TRBV6-3 to TRBJ2-1; 11 positions agree with TRBD2. The CDR3 runs to 15 residues. CDR1 and CDR2 (germline): MNHEY, SVGEGT. V gave up 7 bases and J gave up 3 bases; unmatched junction bases: 5. The CDR3 here is CASTTSGVGYNEQFF. The CDR3 DNA reads as TGTGCCAGCACGACTAGCGGGGTCGGCTACAATGAGCAGTTCTTC.

This clonotype was picked up many times. The V and J genes are TRBV18 and TRBJ1-1; D not certain. Germline lookup yields CDR1 KGHSH and CDR2 LQKENI. This CDR3 has 13 amino acids. Trimming pared 8 bases from V and 1 base from J, leaving 11 bases between. CDR3: CASSRNKNTEAFF. DNA of the CDR3: TGTGCCAGCAGCCGTAACAAGAACACTGAAGCTTTCTTT.

Ten or more counts support this clonotype. The chain carries TRBV7-9 and TRBJ2-1, with 14 bases fitting TRBD2. This CDR3 comprises 16 residues. V gave up 4 bases and J gave up 9 bases; unmatched junction bases: 8. CDR1 and CDR2 (germline): SEHNR, FQNEAQ (reference sequence). In nucleotides, the CDR3 is TGTGCCAGCAGCTCCAGACTAGCGGGAGGGCCAAGTGAGCAGTTCTTC. Translated, it gives CASSSRLAGGPSEQFF.

V gene TRBV7-2 combines with J gene TRBJ1-2; a possible D gene is TRBD1 (6 bases). Germline assignment: CDR1 SGHTA and CDR2 FQGNSA. Trimming took 7 bases from V and 7 from J, leaving 10 bases between them. This CDR3 has 11 residues. This CDR3 reads CASISGAGYTF. DNA of the CDR3: TGTGCCAGCATCTCAGGGGCTGGCTACACCTTC. Supplemented by reference TRBV7-2 and TRBJ1-2, the full variable domain reads GAGVSQSPSNKVTEKGKDVELRCDPISGHTALYWYRQSLGQGLEFLIYFQGNSAPDKSGLPSDRFSAERTGGSVSTLTIQRTQQEDSAVYLCASISGAGYTFGSGTRLTVV.

This clonotype showed up many times. This chain joins TRBV5-1 and TRBJ2-1; D may be TRBD1 (6 bases). With 7 bases removed from V and 6 bases from J, the gap between germline ends came to 20 bases. In germline, CDR1 is SGHRS, CDR2 YFSETQ. The CDR3 spans 15 residues. CDR3 DNA: TGCGCCAGCGGGAACGGGGACAACCGAGGCAATGAGCAGTTCTTC. It specifies CASGNGDNRGNEQFF.

This clonotype came up many times. As DNA, the CDR3 is TGTGCCAGCTCACCACGGGGTTCAAGCGAAACCTACAATGAGCAGTTCTTC. It specifies CASSPRGSSETYNEQFF. This sequence joins TRBV18 and TRBJ2-1, with D unclear. The CDR3 consists of 17 residues. Germline V gene lookup returns CDR1 KGHSH and CDR2 LQKENI. Trimming removed 1 base from V and 2 bases from J, with 15 bases in between.

This clonotype has just a few counts. V usage is TRBV9 and J usage is TRBJ2-2, with 14 bases identical to TRBD2. V dropped 1 base and J dropped 6; count of bases not matched to a gene: 11. CDR3 length equals 19 residues. CDR1 is SGDLS and CDR2 is YYNGEE in the germline V gene. CDR3 coding DNA: TGTGCCAGCAGCGTAACTCGAAATGGGACTAGCGGGGGCCCCGGGGAGCTGTTTTTT. Amino acid sequence: CASSVTRNGTSGGPGELFF.

On this clonotype itself: A clone one base away is much larger, so this may be a read error. The chain joins TRBV14 to TRBJ2-7; D is uncertain. Germline CDR1 SGHDN, CDR2 FVKESK. CDR3 length: 12 amino acids. V shed 3 bases and J shed 2 bases, with 5 bases lying between them. CDR3 sequence: CASSHDTYEQYF. The CDR3 DNA is TGTGCCAGCAGCCATGACACCTACGAGCAGTACTTC.

This clonotype was seen many times. This CDR3 reads CATSDSTSGRAGGTDTQYF. CDR3 nucleotides: TGTGCCACCAGTGACTCGACTAGCGGGAGGGCCGGGGGCACAGATACGCAGTATTTT. The gene calls are TRBV24-1 and TRBJ2-3; the match to TRBD2 covers 14 bases. Germline CDR1 reads KGHDR; CDR2 reads SFDVKD. With 4 bases clipped from V and 1 base from J, the junction kept 9 bases outside the gene matches. The CDR3 length is 19 residues.

This clonotype was found a few times. The chain employs TRBV29-1 and TRBJ2-1; 12 bases agree with TRBD2. The V and J ends lost 1 base and 8 bases, in that order; junction bases with no gene match: 9. The CDR3 extends over 16 amino acids. Germline CDR1 and CDR2: SQVTM and ANQGSEA. The CDR3 is CSVEGLLAGGRDEQFF. As DNA, the CDR3 is TGCAGCGTTGAAGGGTTGCTAGCGGGAGGGCGGGATGAGCAGTTCTTC.

This clonotype occurred once. The CDR3 DNA follows: TGCAGTGCTAGGAAAGCGGGAGTCCCCGGGGAGACCCAGTACTTC. Translation: CSARKAGVPGETQYF. The chain uses TRBV20-1 and TRBJ2-5; TRBD2 aligns across 8 bases. This CDR3 is built from 15 residues. Germline CDR1 and CDR2: DFQATT and SNEGSKA (reference sequence). V gave up 3 bases and J gave up 5 bases; unmatched junction bases: 11.

The V call is TRBV4-2, the J call TRBJ2-1; 7 bases match TRBD1. The CDR3 is 14 residues long. CDR1 LGHNA and CDR2 YNFKEQ come from the germline V gene. V trimming: 4 bases; J trimming: 10 bases; junction bases outside the gene matches: 10. Here the CDR3 DNA reads TGTGCCAGCAGCCCGTTGGACAGGTTAGCGGAGCAGTTCTTC. It translates to CASSPLDRLAEQFF.

This clonotype showed up just a few times. This chain uses TRBV5-1 with TRBJ2-5; perhaps TRBD1 as D (6 bases). The germline V and J ends were trimmed by 0 bases and 3 bases, with 9 bases remaining between them. CDR3 length equals 14 residues. CDR1 SGHRS and CDR2 YFSETQ come from the germline V gene. Written as DNA, the CDR3 is TGCGCCAGCAGCTTGGTGTCAGGGGAAGAGACCCAGTACTTC. Residues: CASSLVSGEETQYF.

This clonotype was seen ten or more times. This chain connects TRBV7-2 to TRBJ2-1, with D maybe TRBD2 (5 bases). From germline, CDR1 is SGHTA and CDR2 FQGNSA. V lost 6 bases and J 6 bases, leaving 12 bases between the germline ends. The CDR3 is 13 amino acids. CDR3 loop: CASSYIRGNEQFF. The DNA of the CDR3 is TGTGCCAGCAGTTATATTCGGGGCAATGAGCAGTTCTTC. Full variable domain (remainder filled in from reference TRBV7-2 and TRBJ2-1): GAGVSQSPSNKVTEKGKDVELRCDPISGHTALYWYRQSLGQGLEFLIYFQGNSAPDKSGLPSDRFSAERTGGSVSTLTIQRTQQEDSAVYLCASSYIRGNEQFFGPGTRLTVL.

This clonotype was found a few times. The DNA of the CDR3 is TGTGCCAGCAGCCCGTTAGCGGGTCCCACAGATACGCAGTATTTT. Its translation is CASSPLAGPTDTQYF. The chain combines TRBV7-9 with TRBJ2-3, with TRBD2 identical over 7 bases. This CDR3 has 15 amino acids. Trimming cost V 5 bases and J 2 bases; bases outside gene matches: 7. CDR1 is SEHNR and CDR2 is FQNEAQ in the germline V gene (reference sequence).

This clonotype was recorded at least ten times. The CDR3 here is CASSVGQGATGELFF. The CDR3 region has the DNA TGTGCCAGTAGTGTGGGACAGGGGGCCACCGGGGAGCTGTTTTTT. V is TRBV19 and J is TRBJ2-2, with TRBD1 matching over 12 bases. The V and J ends lost 5 bases and 4 bases, in that order; junction bases with no gene match: 2. The CDR3 extends over 15 amino acids. Germline V gene data show CDR1 as LNHDA and CDR2 as SQIVND (reference sequence).

This sequence joins TRBV27 and TRBJ2-4; TRBD1 aligns across 7 bases. The V gene's germline CDR1 is MNHEY and CDR2 SMNVEV (reference sequence). With 4 bases clipped from V and 9 bases from J, the junction kept 6 bases outside the gene matches. The CDR3 covers 13 residues. CDR3 bases: TGTGCCAGCAGTTCATCGACAGGGAGCATTCAGTACTTC. Translation: CASSSSTGSIQYF.